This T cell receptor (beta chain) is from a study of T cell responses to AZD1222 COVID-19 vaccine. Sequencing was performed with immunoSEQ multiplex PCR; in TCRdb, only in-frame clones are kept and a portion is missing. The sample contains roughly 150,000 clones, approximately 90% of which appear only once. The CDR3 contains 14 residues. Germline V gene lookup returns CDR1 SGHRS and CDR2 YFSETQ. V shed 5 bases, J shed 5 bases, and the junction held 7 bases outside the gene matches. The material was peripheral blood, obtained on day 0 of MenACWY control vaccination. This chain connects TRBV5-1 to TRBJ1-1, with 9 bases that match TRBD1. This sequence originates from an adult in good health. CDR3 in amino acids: CASRQQGALTEAFF. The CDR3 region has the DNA TGCGCCAGCAGACAACAGGGGGCGCTTACTGAAGCTTTCTTT.